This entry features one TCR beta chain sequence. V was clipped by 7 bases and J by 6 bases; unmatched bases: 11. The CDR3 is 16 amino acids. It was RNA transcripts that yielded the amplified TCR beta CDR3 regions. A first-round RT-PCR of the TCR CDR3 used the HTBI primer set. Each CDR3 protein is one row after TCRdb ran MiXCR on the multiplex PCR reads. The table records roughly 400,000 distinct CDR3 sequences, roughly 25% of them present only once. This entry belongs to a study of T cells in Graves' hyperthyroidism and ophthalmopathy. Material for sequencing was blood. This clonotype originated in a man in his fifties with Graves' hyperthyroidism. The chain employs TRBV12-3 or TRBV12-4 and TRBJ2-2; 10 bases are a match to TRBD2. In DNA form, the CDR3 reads TGTGCCAGCACCTTGACTAGCGGGTTTGGCCCCGGGGAGCTGTTTTTT. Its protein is CASTLTSGFGPGELFF.